Below are 25 T cell receptor beta chains sequenced from a single sample in a study of T cell responses to AZD1222 COVID-19 vaccine. TCRdb's table, derived via immunoSEQ multiplex PCR, lists solely in-frame clones and lacks some. Of around 89,000 clones listed, 75% to 90% are singletons. This material consisted of peripheral blood, taken 28 days after the second AZD1222 dose. The receptors shown here come from an adult who received the AZD1222 COVID-19 vaccine.

The rearrangement links TRBV7-3 to TRBJ1-1; no firm D call. V was clipped by 1 base and J by 7 bases, with 13 bases between them. The CDR3 sequence is 14 residues long. Germline lookup yields CDR1 SGHTA and CDR2 FQGTGA. CDR3 in amino acids: CASSLRPLGGEAFF. The DNA of the CDR3 is TGTGCCAGCAGCTTAAGGCCCCTTGGCGGTGAAGCTTTCTTT.

The rearrangement uses TRBV27 and TRBJ1-6; no definite D call. V lost 1 base, J lost 13 bases, and 11 bases lay in between. CDR1 and CDR2 from the germline V gene are MNHEY and SMNVEV (reference sequence). The CDR3 extends over 13 amino acids. CDR3 DNA sequence: TGTGCCAGCAGTTTATTGGCCCCAAACCCCCTCCACTTT. Residues: CASSLLAPNPLHF.

The gene calls are TRBV7-2 and TRBJ1-1; D remains ambiguous. Looked up from germline, CDR1 is SGHTA and CDR2 is FQGNSA. The CDR3 length is 12 residues. The V gene lost 3 bases and the J gene lost 5 bases, with 7 bases spanning the gap. The CDR3 here is CASSFEGTEAFF. CDR3 nucleotide sequence: TGTGCCAGCAGCTTTGAGGGAACTGAAGCTTTCTTT.

The chain combines TRBV24-1 with TRBJ1-2, with a possible D match to TRBD1 (5 bases). The CDR3 length is 14 residues. The V and J ends lost 5 bases and 1 base respectively, with 10 bases between them. Germline V gene data show CDR1 as KGHDR and CDR2 as SFDVKD. The CDR3 DNA follows: TGTGCCACCAGTGGGGGCTTGCTTAACTATGGCTACACCTTC. The encoded protein is CATSGGLLNYGYTF.

The chain has TRBV5-4 and TRBJ1-1; D is ambiguous. Trimming removed 5 bases at V and 7 bases at J, with 15 bases between. This CDR3 spans 13 amino acids. Germline-derived CDR1 and CDR2 are SGHNT and YYREEE (reference sequence). In nucleotides, the CDR3 is TGTGCCAGCAGTCTATTAATAGTAGGTGAAGCTTTCTTT. It yields the protein CASSLLIVGEAFF.

This clone was seen more than once but under ten times. The chain joins TRBV7-2 to TRBJ1-6; 8 bases line up with TRBD1. V shed 3 bases, J shed 7 bases, and the junction held 2 bases outside the gene matches. The germline gives CDR1 SGHTA, CDR2 FQGNSA. This CDR3 is 14 amino acids long. In DNA, the CDR3 is TGTGCCAGCAGCTTGACAGGGGAGAATTCACCCCTCCACTTT. Amino acids: CASSLTGENSPLHF.

This clone has only one observation. The chain combines TRBV4-1 with TRBJ1-2, with D hard to call. In germline, CDR1 is MGHRA, CDR2 YSYEKL. This CDR3 region has 15 residues. The ends were cut back, 2 bases at V and 0 bases at J, with 10 bases in the middle. DNA of the CDR3: TGCGCCAGCAGCCAAACAGAGTACACTAACTATGGCTACACCTTC. Its translation: CASSQTEYTNYGYTF.

This chain links TRBV7-9 with TRBJ2-7, with D unclear. Germline CDR1 and CDR2: SEHNR and FQNEAQ (reference sequence). This CDR3 region has 12 residues. V lost 4 bases and J 5 bases, leaving 9 bases between the germline ends. The DNA of the CDR3 is TGTGCCAGCAGCTCCTTGGTGGACGAGCAGTACTTC. As protein: CASSSLVDEQYF.

This chain joins TRBV28 and TRBJ1-5, with D tentatively TRBD1 (6 bases). Trimming shortened V by 6 bases and J by 1 base, and 13 bases separated the two germline ends. CDR1 MDHEN and CDR2 SYDVKM come from the germline V gene. The CDR3 spans 15 residues. The CDR3: CASSPGGGSNQPQHF. Written as DNA, the CDR3 is TGTGCCAGCAGCCCCGGAGGGGGAAGCAATCAGCCCCAGCATTTT.

V and J are TRBV18 and TRBJ1-1; the D is unclear. The V end was cut by 0 bases, the J end by 7 bases, with 6 bases between. Germline assignment: CDR1 KGHSH and CDR2 LQKENI. This CDR3 contains 12 residues. As DNA, the CDR3 is TGTGCCAGCTCACCACCGGGGAGTGAAGCTTTCTTT. Translated: CASSPPGSEAFF.

The V gene is TRBV10-2, the J gene TRBJ2-7, with D maybe TRBD1 (6 bases). Trimming shortened V by 5 bases and J by 4 bases, and 18 bases separated the two germline ends. This CDR3 region has 15 residues. Germline CDR1 reads WSHSY; CDR2 reads SAAADI. Written as DNA, the CDR3 is TGCGCCAGCAGTCACAGGGTTACATGGGAATACGAGCAGTACTTC. This encodes CASSHRVTWEYEQYF.

This CDR3 reads CASSLVGSGELFF. The CDR3 nucleotides read TGTGCCAGCAGCTTAGTAGGGTCCGGGGAGCTGTTTTTT. This rearrangement joins TRBV7-9 to TRBJ2-2; D remains unclear. The CDR3 is 13 amino acids. The germline V gene has CDR1 SEHNR and CDR2 FQNEAQ (reference sequence). V was shortened by 1 base and J by 6 bases, with 6 bases between the two germline ends. Full variable domain (remainder filled in from reference TRBV7-9 and TRBJ2-2): DTGVSQNPRHKITKRGQNVTFRCDPISEHNRLYWYRQTLGQGPEFLTYFQNEAQLEKSRLLSDRFSAERPKGSFSTLEIQRTEQGDSAMYLCASSLVGSGELFFGEGSRLTVL.

The V call is TRBV9, the J call TRBJ1-6, with a possible D match to TRBD1 (6 bases). This CDR3 spans 16 amino acids. The V gene lost 1 base and the J gene lost 6 bases, with 14 bases spanning the gap. CDR1 and CDR2 from the germline V gene are SGDLS and YYNGEE. Here the CDR3 reads CASSVKGGALNSPLHF. CDR3 coding DNA: TGTGCCAGCAGCGTAAAAGGGGGGGCACTTAATTCACCCCTCCACTTT.

The chain links TRBV2 to TRBJ1-5; D is unclear. The CDR3 has 14 amino acids. Trimming removed 6 bases from V and 7 bases from J, with 16 bases in between. The V gene's germline CDR1 is SNHLY and CDR2 FYNNEI. The CDR3 coding sequence is TGTGCCAGCAGGCCATCCGCGGGTGGACAGCCCCAGCATTTT. It yields the protein CASRPSAGGQPQHF.

This chain links TRBV15 with TRBJ2-1, with TRBD2 identical over 7 bases. This CDR3 has 14 residues. From germline, CDR1 is LNHNV and CDR2 YYDKDF (reference sequence). Germline trimming cut 1 base from V and 8 bases from J; bases unmatched to any gene: 5. CDR3 residues: CATSRGTRVDEQFF. The CDR3 nucleotides are TGTGCCACCAGCAGAGGGACTAGAGTCGATGAGCAGTTCTTC.

The rearrangement uses TRBV7-8 and TRBJ1-1; D is ambiguous. Per germline, CDR1 SGHVS and CDR2 FQNEAQ. The CDR3 covers 14 residues. Trimming left V 2 bases short and J 2 bases short, with 9 bases between. The CDR3: CASSLLYINTEAFF. CDR3 DNA sequence: TGTGCCAGCAGCTTATTATACATTAACACTGAAGCTTTCTTT.

This clone was recorded only once. V usage is TRBV20-1 and J usage is TRBJ1-1, with TRBD1 matching over 7 bases. This CDR3 is 15 amino acids long. In germline, CDR1 is DFQATT, CDR2 SNEGSKA (reference sequence). J lost 3 bases, V lost 3 bases, and 10 bases had no gene match. DNA of the CDR3: TGCAGTGCTAGTGGAGGGGGCAGGGCGTACACTGAAGCTTTCTTT. This sequence encodes CSASGGGRAYTEAFF.

V gene TRBV19 combines with J gene TRBJ2-1, with D perhaps matching TRBD2 (6 bases). The CDR3 length is 14 residues. Trimming cost V 1 base and J 6 bases, with 10 bases left between them. CDR1 is LNHDA and CDR2 is SQIVND in the germline V gene (reference sequence). The CDR3 DNA follows: TGTGCCAGTAGTATAGGGCTAGCGATCAATGAGCAGTTCTTC. Translating it yields CASSIGLAINEQFF.

The chain employs TRBV9 and TRBJ2-7, with D possibly TRBD1 on 6 matching bases. The CDR3 is 15 amino acids. CDR1 and CDR2 from the germline V gene are SGDLS and YYNGEE. Trimming pared 1 base from V and 2 bases from J, leaving 13 bases between. The CDR3 protein is CASSVSTGPTYEQYF. CDR3 DNA: TGTGCCAGCAGCGTATCCACAGGGCCGACCTACGAGCAGTACTTC.

A single count supports this clone. V usage is TRBV19 and J usage is TRBJ1-5; D call uncertain. Germline V gene lookup returns CDR1 LNHDA and CDR2 SQIVND (reference sequence). The ends were cut back, 7 bases at V and 0 bases at J, with 4 bases in the middle. The CDR3 sequence is 12 residues long. Written as DNA, the CDR3 is TGTGCCAGTAAGTATAGCAATCAGCCCCAGCATTTT. As protein: CASKYSNQPQHF.

The chain uses TRBV12-5 and TRBJ1-2; TRBD1 agrees at 12 bases. CDR1 is LGHNT and CDR2 is FRNRAP in the germline V gene. V trimming: 0 bases; J trimming: 6 bases; junction bases outside the gene matches: 8. The CDR3 is 17 amino acids. The CDR3: CASGLVRGQGASHGYTF. The CDR3 DNA reads TGTGCTAGTGGTTTGGTACGGGGACAGGGGGCTTCCCATGGCTACACCTTC.

This chain uses TRBV19 with TRBJ2-7; TRBD1 might be the D (6 bases). V gave up 7 bases and J gave up 2 bases, with 27 bases separating them. Germline CDR1 reads LNHDA; CDR2 reads SQIVND (reference sequence). The CDR3 is 18 residues long. The CDR3 sequence is CASTLVRQVHGVPYEQYF. CDR3 in DNA: TGTGCCAGTACCCTGGTAAGACAGGTCCACGGGGTCCCCTACGAGCAGTACTTC.

CDR3 sequence: CATSPTYTGANTGELFF. DNA for the CDR3: TGCGCCACCTCACCGACTTATACAGGGGCGAACACCGGGGAGCTGTTTTTT. The rearrangement joins TRBV4-3 to TRBJ2-2; 7 positions agree with TRBD1. The V segment lost 10 bases and the J segment 0 bases; nucleotides outside the gene matches: 14. Germline V gives CDR1 LGHNA, CDR2 YSLEER. The CDR3 totals 17 residues.

J is TRBJ1-5 and V is TRBV28, with D possibly matching TRBD1 (5 bases). The germline V and J ends were trimmed by 8 bases and 3 bases, with 17 bases remaining between them. CDR3 length equals 15 residues. Germline V gene sequence: CDR1 MDHEN, CDR2 SYDVKM. As DNA, the CDR3 is TGTGCCAGCGACGGGCTGGGACGGATCAATCAGCCCCAGCATTTT. Its protein product is CASDGLGRINQPQHF. The full variable domain, in which reference TRBV28 and TRBJ1-5 provide the parts outside the CDR3, is DVKVTQSSRYLVKRTGEKVFLECVQDMDHENMFWYRQDPGLGLRLIYFSYDVKMKEKGDIPEGYSVSREKKERFSLILESASTNQTSMYLCASDGLGRINQPQHFGDGTRLSIL.

The chain combines TRBV30 with TRBJ1-5; D is uncertain. The CDR3 is made up of 13 amino acids. The V end was cut by 0 bases, the J end by 5 bases, with 8 bases between. Germline V CDR1 and CDR2: GTSNPN, SVGIG (reference sequence). This CDR3 is CAWSVRWDQPQHF. DNA of the CDR3: TGTGCCTGGAGTGTACGATGGGATCAGCCCCAGCATTTT.